This TCR beta chain is from a study of spatial heterogeneity in lung cancer. About the research overall: Detection of beta-chain sequences consistently exceeded that of alpha-chain sequences.

Time point defined: sample taken at primary tumor resection. By its share, this clonotype is medium-sized. The antigen remains undetermined. CDR1 is MNHNY, CDR2 SVGAGI, per germline (reference sequence). Trimming removed 2 bases from V and 7 bases from J, with 11 bases in between. The CDR3 covers 13 residues. Every individual TCR cDNA molecule carried its own unique molecular identifier, which allowed correction of PCR and sequencing errors. Each CDR3 protein gets one entry after TCRdb re-called the 5' RACE reads with MiXCR. The sample carries some 10,000 distinct CDR3 sequences, roughly an eighth recorded once. Study observations and caveats: Higher tumor mutation counts went along with higher counts of expanded intratumoral alpha and beta TCRs. Expanded TCRs classified as ubiquitous or regional were counted, and these counts tracked ubiquitous and regional nonsynonymous mutations, respectively. Of tumor T cells, an estimated coverage of 5.5% to 9% was reached for alpha chains and roughly 13% for beta chains.

The receptor was isolated from a male donor with early-stage non-small cell lung cancer. The sample was lung tumor tissue, taken at surgery. The V gene is TRBV6-6, the J gene TRBJ1-2; D not resolved. The CDR3 nucleotides read TGTGCCAGCAGTTACCCATTACGGGGTGGCTACACCTTC. Protein product: CASSYPLRGGYTF.